Presented here are 20 T cell receptor beta chains from one specimen sequenced in a study of post-analysis software for immune sequencing data. Built from TCR beta cDNA, the libraries had unique molecular identifiers in them. TCRdb re-derived calls from the PCR reads in MiXCR, one entry per CDR3 protein. Of about 820,000 distinct CDR3 sequences in the sample, roughly half are singletons; the top ten hold approximately 4.5%. Antigen specificity for these receptors is unknown. Study-wide results and limits: Five TRBV segments were significantly more frequent in patients than in controls. TRBV5-6, TRBV5-1 and TRBV20-1 were among these segments.

The sequencing input was blood. Receptor source: a girl aged 5-17 years with multiple sclerosis.

The V call is TRBV12-3 or TRBV12-4, the J call TRBJ2-7, with 9 bases that match TRBD1. J gave up 4 bases and V 3 bases, and 1 base lay outside the gene matches. The CDR3 covers 13 residues. The CDR3 loop reads CASSFDRGYEQYF. CDR3 coding DNA: TGTGCCAGCAGTTTTGACAGGGGGTACGAGCAGTACTTC.

This chain uses TRBV6-5 with TRBJ1-2; possibly TRBD1 for D (5 bases). Germline V gene lookup returns CDR1 MNHEY and CDR2 SVGAGI. The CDR3 sequence is 17 residues long. The V end was cut by 6 bases, the J end by 5 bases, with 25 bases between. The CDR3 region has the DNA TGTGCCAGCAGATTACTTTCGCGGCGGGGCGCAGGGTATGGCTACACCTTC. It yields the protein CASRLLSRRGAGYGYTF.

This clonotype was detected a few times. A junction boundary mismatches the germline segment, possibly from a read error. This rearrangement joins TRBV24-1 to TRBJ2-3; tentative D call: TRBD2 (6 bases). CDR1 and CDR2 (germline): KGHDR, SFDVKD. This CDR3 region has 12 residues. CDR3 protein: CATSGTTDTQYF. In DNA form, the CDR3 reads TGTGCCACAAGTGGGACTACAGATACGCAGTATTTT.

CDR3 nucleotide sequence: TGCGCCAGCAGCTCCCAAGACCAGCGGGAGACCCAGTACTTC. Protein sequence: CASSSQDQRETQYF. The chain carries TRBV5-1 and TRBJ2-5; weak D call: TRBD2 (5 bases). In germline, CDR1 is SGHRS, CDR2 YFSETQ. The CDR3 spans 14 residues. V shed 3 bases and J shed 5 bases, with 14 bases lying between them.

This chain uses TRBV29-1 with TRBJ1-2; D perhaps matches TRBD1 (5 bases). This CDR3 spans 12 amino acids. V lost 3 bases to trimming and J lost 8 bases, with 13 bases between them. CDR1 and CDR2 (germline): SQVTM, ANQGSEA. The CDR3 nucleotides read TGCAGCGTTGAGACAGCGGGGGGAGGCTACACCTTC. It codes for CSVETAGGGYTF.

As regards this clonotype: A read error is likely, as this CDR3 ends without the conserved phenylalanine or tryptophan. The J gene is TRBJ1-4, the V gene TRBV6-4; the D is unclear. Germline CDR1 is MRHNA and CDR2 is SNTAGT. The germline V and J ends were trimmed by 0 bases and 0 bases, with 5 bases remaining between them. CDR3 length: 15 residues. The chain's CDR3 is CASSDSPSTNEKLFC. The CDR3, as DNA: TGTGCCAGCAGTGACTCTCCATCAACTAATGAAAAACTGTTTTGT.

This rearrangement joins TRBV29-1 to TRBJ2-5; no clear D gene. Matching the DNA end better, TRBJ2-7 makes the J call doubtful. The CDR3 loop spans 11 amino acids. Germline CDR1 SQVTM, CDR2 ANQGSEA. This CDR3 reads CSVVLSYEQYF. Written as DNA, the CDR3 is TGCAGCGTTGTTTTATCCTACGAGCAGTACTTC.

The chain recombines TRBV13 with TRBJ2-7, with TRBD2 matching over 10 bases. V was clipped by 3 bases and J by 3 bases; unmatched bases: 5. The CDR3 runs 15 residues. Germline CDR1 and CDR2: PRHDT and FYEKMQ (reference sequence). The CDR3 is CASSFLSSGGYEQYF. The CDR3 nucleotides read TGTGCCAGCAGCTTCCTTTCTAGCGGGGGCTACGAGCAGTACTTC.

The chain is built from TRBV29-1 and TRBJ2-3, with TRBD2 as a possible D gene (7 bases). The CDR3 is made up of 14 amino acids. Germline CDR1 SQVTM, CDR2 ANQGSEA. Trimming took off 5 bases at V and 1 base at J, with 13 bases between the two ends. CDR3 residues: CSVKAGHRTDTQYF. The CDR3 region has the DNA TGCAGCGTTAAAGCGGGACACCGCACAGATACGCAGTATTTT.

The chain is built from TRBV20-1 and TRBJ2-7; D might be TRBD1 (5 bases). CDR1 and CDR2 (germline): DFQATT, SNEGSKA (reference sequence). CDR3 length: 12 residues. The V end lost 5 bases, the J end lost 5 bases, and 13 bases lay between the germline ends. CDR3 DNA: TGCAGTGCTCTAGGGGCGGAGAACGAGCAGTACTTC. Translated: CSALGAENEQYF.

The sample holds one count of this clonotype. The chain joins TRBV20-1 to TRBJ2-1, with D unclear. V was pared by 0 bases and J by 5 bases, with 11 bases between. From germline, CDR1 is DFQATT and CDR2 SNEGSKA (reference sequence). This CDR3 comprises 14 residues. The chain's CDR3 is CSARDRGANNEQFF. CDR3 sequence (DNA): TGCAGTGCTAGAGATAGAGGAGCCAACAATGAGCAGTTCTTC.

By share, this clonotype ranks as medium-sized. The chain carries TRBV20-1 and TRBJ2-7, with TRBD1 matching 7 bases. V shed 0 bases and J 2 bases; nucleotides not matched to a gene: 13. CDR3 size: 17 residues. From germline, CDR1 is DFQATT and CDR2 SNEGSKA (reference sequence). Here the CDR3 reads CSARDLNPGQSPYEQYF. The CDR3 DNA follows: TGCAGTGCTAGAGACCTAAATCCGGGACAGAGCCCCTACGAGCAGTACTTC.

In nucleotides, the CDR3 is TGCGCCAGCAGCTTTGGGACTAGCGGTGAACACTACAATGAGCAGTTCTTC. The encoded protein is CASSFGTSGEHYNEQFF. J is TRBJ2-1 and V is TRBV5-1; 11 bases fit TRBD2. J lost 3 bases, V lost 2 bases, and 7 bases had no gene match. From germline, CDR1 is SGHRS and CDR2 YFSETQ. CDR3 length equals 17 residues.

The CDR3 DNA reads TGTGCCAGCAGCCCCTCGAGAGGCGAGCAGTACTTC. This sequence encodes CASSPSRGEQYF. The chain couples TRBV7-9 to TRBJ2-4; unclear D gene. Gene TRBJ2-7 matches the end of the DNA better, so the J call may be wrong. The CDR3 loop spans 12 amino acids. CDR1 and CDR2 from the germline V gene are SEHNR and FQNEAQ (reference sequence).

The V and J genes are TRBV28 and TRBJ2-2; TRBD1 might be the D (5 bases). V lost 3 bases, J lost 3 bases, and 8 bases lay in between. The germline V gene has CDR1 MDHEN and CDR2 SYDVKM. The CDR3 loop spans 14 amino acids. Here the CDR3 reads CASSLGPDTGELFF. The CDR3 bases are TGTGCCAGCAGTTTGGGGCCTGACACCGGGGAGCTGTTTTTT.

This sequence joins TRBV5-5 and TRBJ1-2; a weak D match, TRBD1 (5 bases). Germline CDR1 and CDR2: SGHKS and YYEKEE (reference sequence). The CDR3 covers 15 residues. The V end lost 1 base, the J end lost 9 bases, and 19 bases lay between the germline ends. This CDR3 reads CASSLLDGRAMSYTF. CDR3 in DNA: TGTGCCAGCAGCTTGCTCGACGGCAGGGCAATGAGCTACACCTTC.

The chain recombines TRBV7-9 with TRBJ2-5; 9 bases are a match to TRBD1. J gave up 5 bases and V 5 bases, and 6 bases lay outside the gene matches. The germline gives CDR1 SEHNR, CDR2 FQNEAQ (reference sequence). There are 14 residues in the CDR3. The CDR3 sequence is CASSPDRGYETQYF. The DNA for the CDR3 is TGTGCCAGCAGCCCGGACAGGGGCTACGAGACCCAGTACTTC.

The chain links TRBV7-2 to TRBJ1-5, with D unclear. Between the trimmed V and J ends, which lost 6 bases and 3 bases, there was a span of 12 bases. This CDR3 spans 14 amino acids. The V gene's germline CDR1 is SGHTA and CDR2 FQGNSA. Here the CDR3 reads CASSSYQYNQPQHF. The CDR3, as DNA: TGTGCCAGCAGTTCATACCAGTACAATCAGCCCCAGCATTTT.

The V and J genes are TRBV6-6 and TRBJ2-7; the D is unclear. CDR1 and CDR2 from the germline V gene are MNHNY and SVGAGI (reference sequence). V was trimmed by 0 bases and J by 3 bases, leaving 3 bases between them. The CDR3 consists of 12 residues. CDR3 sequence (DNA): TGTGCCAGCAGTTACTCATACTACGAGCAGTACTTC. It encodes CASSYSYYEQYF.

This clonotype has more than one count but fewer than ten. The CDR3 sequence is CASSPFRDAYEQYF. CDR3 coding DNA: TGCGCCAGCAGCCCCTTCAGGGACGCCTACGAGCAGTACTTC. The V and J genes are TRBV4-1 and TRBJ2-7, with D perhaps matching TRBD1 or TRBD2 (5 bases each). This CDR3 comprises 14 residues. The germline V gene has CDR1 MGHRA and CDR2 YSYEKL. V lost 4 bases and J lost 2, with 12 bases in between.